The source of this TCR beta chain is a study of blood T cell repertoires in COVID-19. Study in general: Spain, Italy and the United States supplied samples that represented acute and convalescent COVID-19. Sources were T cells, B-cell-depleted T cells, or PBMCs; the material itself was cDNA or gDNA.

Original processing notes: Amplifying reference gene primers gave estimates of nucleated cell counts. Sequenced by immunoSEQ multiplex PCR; TCRdb stores in-frame clones only, minus some. That table is the source of V, J and clone size, and D and trimming were worked out from the DNA. The table has about 140,000 clones, roughly four fifths seen once. Germline V gives CDR1 MNHEY, CDR2 SMNVEV (reference sequence). The CDR3 extends over 15 amino acids. V was pared by 6 bases and J by 4 bases, with 9 bases of the junction left unmatched. This clone was seen just once. The sequenced material came from peripheral blood. The sequence derives from a woman older than 75 in a cohort sampled during active or convalescent COVID-19. V usage is TRBV27 and J usage is TRBJ1-2; TRBD1 agrees at 9 bases. In nucleotides, the CDR3 is TGTGCCAGCAGATCCACAGGGGGCGGGAGCTATGGCTACACCTTC. Encoded protein: CASRSTGGGSYGYTF.